The present T cell receptor beta chain was sequenced within a study of radiotherapy plus CTLA-4 blockade in lung cancer. The CDR3 has 17 amino acids. The V segment lost 0 bases and the J segment 6 bases; nucleotides outside the gene matches: 11. Germline V gene lookup returns CDR1 LNHNV and CDR2 YYDKDF (reference sequence). The assay was immunoSEQ multiplex PCR, and TCRdb's table has in-frame clones only and misses some. The sample consists of under 95,000 clones, less than 85% of them appearing once. The receptor comes from a human donor with non-small cell lung cancer who had stable disease on radiotherapy plus ipilimumab. Here the sequenced sample was peripheral blood, taken from a patient treated with radiotherapy plus ipilimumab. The chain employs TRBV15 and TRBJ2-3; 8 nucleotides match TRBD2. CDR3 nucleotides: TGTGCCACCAGCAGAGACCCCCGACCCGGGGGGGAGGATACGCAGTATTTT. Translating gives CATSRDPRPGGEDTQYF. The full variable domain, in which reference TRBV15 and TRBJ2-3 provide the parts outside the CDR3, is DAMVIQNPRYQVTQFGKPVTLSCSQTLNHNVMYWYQQKSSQAPKLLFHYYDKDFNNEADTPDNFQSRRPNTSFCFLDIRSPGLGDTAMYLCATSRDPRPGGEDTQYFGPGTRLTVL.